The 17 T cell receptor beta chains below come from one sample, sequenced in a study of spatial heterogeneity in lung cancer. The time point here: blood at routine non-recurrence follow-up after resection. TCRdb re-called the 5' RACE reads through MiXCR, storing one row per CDR3 protein. Of more than 15,000 distinct CDR3 sequences detected, approximately 19% appear once; the ten largest clones hold about 6.6%. The material sequenced was PBMCs, taken at follow-up. These receptors came from a male donor with early-stage non-small cell lung cancer.

The chain couples TRBV12-3 or TRBV12-4 to TRBJ1-1, with TRBD1 matching 8 bases. The trim removed 0 bases at V and 11 bases at J, leaving 5 bases unmatched. The length of the CDR3 is 13 residues. DNA for the CDR3: TGTGCCAGCAGTTTAGCGGACAGGGTGGGTGCTTTCTTT. Translated: CASSLADRVGAFF.

This clonotype is termed medium-sized. V and J are TRBV4-1 and TRBJ2-3, with 10 bases that match TRBD2. The V gene end was trimmed by 3 bases and the J gene end by 2 bases; junction bases not matched to a gene: 2. This CDR3 spans 15 amino acids. Germline CDR1 reads MGHRA; CDR2 reads YSYEKL. The CDR3 here is CASSQTSGYTDTQYF. CDR3 bases: TGCGCCAGCAGCCAGACTAGCGGGTACACAGATACGCAGTATTTT.

The sample holds a few counts of this clonotype. The J gene is TRBJ1-2, the V gene TRBV30, with 7 positions matching TRBD1. The CDR3 is made up of 15 amino acids. J lost 5 bases, V lost 0 bases, and 9 bases had no gene match. The V gene's germline CDR1 is GTSNPN and CDR2 SVGIG (reference sequence). The CDR3 DNA follows: TGTGCCTGGAGTGTCACAGGGGTCGGATGGTATGGCTACACCTTC. Its protein is CAWSVTGVGWYGYTF.

By share of the sample, this clonotype is medium-sized. The V and J genes are TRBV21-1 and TRBJ2-2. TRBV21-1 is a pseudogene locus. This CDR3 is 14 amino acids long. CDR3 bases: TGTGCCAGCAGCAAATTTCCGAACACCGGGGAGCTGTTTTTT. Its translation is CASSKFPNTGELFF.

J is TRBJ2-4 and V is TRBV20-1; the D is unclear. V gave up 0 bases and J gave up 8 bases, with 17 bases separating them. CDR3 length: 15 residues. Germline values: CDR1 DFQATT, CDR2 SNEGSKA (reference sequence). The CDR3 is CSARDSSREGDIQYF. The CDR3 DNA sequence: TGCAGTGCTAGAGATAGCTCTAGGGAAGGAGACATTCAGTACTTC.

By share, this clonotype counts as medium-sized. The gene calls are TRBV5-1 and TRBJ2-7; no definite D call. This CDR3 is 12 amino acids long. CDR1 is SGHRS and CDR2 is YFSETQ in the germline V gene. Trimming pared 4 bases from V and 3 bases from J, leaving 8 bases between. CDR3 protein: CASSGDIYEQYF. CDR3 DNA sequence: TGCGCCAGCAGCGGAGACATCTACGAGCAGTACTTC.

By frequency in the sample, this clonotype is medium-sized. The genes are TRBV12-3 or TRBV12-4 and TRBJ1-2; no firm D call. This CDR3 is built from 13 residues. The V end was cut by 2 bases, the J end by 0 bases, with 4 bases between. CDR3 DNA: TGTGCCAGCAGTTTAACATCTAACTATGGCTACACCTTC. As protein: CASSLTSNYGYTF.

This chain links TRBV5-5 with TRBJ2-7, with 8 nucleotides matching TRBD1. The CDR3 is 12 amino acids. V shed 4 bases, J shed 8 bases, and the junction held 5 bases outside the gene matches. Looked up from germline, CDR1 is SGHKS and CDR2 is YYEKEE (reference sequence). The CDR3 sequence: CASSQDREKQYF. CDR3 nucleotide sequence: TGTGCCAGCAGCCAGGACAGGGAAAAGCAGTACTTC. Variable domain in full (rest from reference TRBV5-5 and TRBJ2-7): DAGVTQSPTHLIKTRGQQVTLRCSPISGHKSVSWYQQVLGQGPQFIFQYYEKEERGRGNFPDRFSARQFPNYSSELNVNALLLGDSALYLCASSQDREKQYFGPGTRLTVT.

This clonotype was recorded a few times. The gene calls are TRBV10-1 and TRBJ2-5; either TRBD1 or TRBD2 may fit D (5 bases each). The CDR3 has 15 residues. CDR1 WNHNN and CDR2 SYGVQD come from the germline V gene (reference sequence). V was shortened by 2 bases and J by 1 base, with 11 bases between the two germline ends. The CDR3 spells CASSEGGGSQETQYF. The DNA for the CDR3 is TGCGCCAGCAGTGAGGGTGGGGGATCCCAAGAGACCCAGTACTTC.

This clonotype was detected many times. The chain couples TRBV24-1 to TRBJ2-2; D may be TRBD1 (6 bases). Germline CDR1 is KGHDR and CDR2 is SFDVKD. Trimming stripped 3 bases from V and 3 bases from J, with 13 bases between. The CDR3 has 16 amino acids. The CDR3 spells CATSDRDNGYTGELFF. The CDR3 DNA follows: TGTGCCACCAGTGATCGGGACAACGGGTACACCGGGGAGCTGTTTTTT.

This chain's CDR3 is CASSLRQGEKLFF. The CDR3 coding sequence is TGTGCCAGCAGCCTCCGACAGGGGGAAAAACTGTTTTTT. J is TRBJ1-4 and V is TRBV9; TRBD1 matches 8 bases. The germline V gene encodes CDR1 SGDLS and CDR2 YYNGEE. The junction had 4 bases not matched to a gene; V was cut back by 4 bases and J by 8 bases. This CDR3 region has 13 residues.

V usage is TRBV2 and J usage is TRBJ2-2; D remains ambiguous. CDR1 SNHLY and CDR2 FYNNEI come from the germline V gene. With 1 base removed from V and 0 bases from J, the gap between germline ends came to 12 bases. The CDR3 is made up of 17 amino acids. CDR3: CASSEGKGNTNTGELFF. CDR3 nucleotide sequence: TGTGCCAGCAGTGAAGGCAAGGGAAATACGAACACCGGGGAGCTGTTTTTT.

The table lists this clonotype with many counts. This chain links TRBV29-1 with TRBJ2-5; possible D gene TRBD1, 5 bases. Germline V gene data show CDR1 as SQVTM and CDR2 as ANQGSEA. This CDR3 comprises 12 residues. The V end was cut by 7 bases, the J end by 2 bases, with 11 bases between. This CDR3 is CSAAQGQETQYF. The CDR3 DNA follows: TGCAGCGCCGCGCAGGGACAAGAGACCCAGTACTTC.

The V gene is TRBV3-1, the J gene TRBJ2-7; D gene uncertain. V was pared by 0 bases and J by 1 base, with 16 bases between. Germline assignment: CDR1 LGHDT and CDR2 YNNKEL (reference sequence). This CDR3 is built from 17 residues. The CDR3 region is CASSQESWGSASYEQYF. The CDR3 nucleotides are TGTGCCAGCAGCCAAGAGAGTTGGGGTTCAGCGTCCTACGAGCAGTACTTC.

V usage is TRBV14 and J usage is TRBJ1-2; possibly TRBD1 for D (6 bases). CDR1 and CDR2 (germline): SGHDN, FVKESK. V was trimmed by 4 bases and J by 4 bases, leaving 7 bases between them. The CDR3 totals 12 residues. The chain's CDR3 is CASSPDSYGYTF. The CDR3 DNA sequence: TGTGCCAGCAGCCCGGACAGCTATGGCTACACCTTC.

V and J are TRBV5-1 and TRBJ2-4, with D maybe TRBD1 (5 bases). This CDR3 comprises 14 residues. V shed 5 bases and J shed 1 base, with 10 bases lying between them. The germline CDR1 and CDR2 sequences are SGHRS and YFSETQ. CDR3 in DNA: TGCGCCAGCAGAACTAAGGGGGCCAAAAACATTCAGTACTTC. It specifies CASRTKGAKNIQYF.

In its sample, this clonotype was seen a few times. The V call is TRBV19, the J call TRBJ2-3, with 11 positions matching TRBD1. Germline CDR1 LNHDA, CDR2 SQIVND (reference sequence). This CDR3 region has 14 residues. The J segment lost 4 bases and the V segment lost 5 bases, leaving 2 bases of the junction unmatched. The DNA of the CDR3 is TGTGCCAGTAGTCGGGACAGGGGGGCAGATACGCAGTATTTT. Translating gives CASSRDRGADTQYF.